The 25 T cell receptor beta chains presented below share a single source sample, sequenced in a study of blood T cell repertoires in COVID-19. Data came from immunoSEQ multiplex PCR; TCRdb stores just in-frame clones and leaves some out. The sample includes about 140,000 clones, approximately 78% of them seen just once. The sequencing input was peripheral blood. The origin of the receptors is an elderly woman with acute or convalescent COVID-19.

The DNA for the CDR3 is TGTGCCAGTAGTATAGATGGTTGGGCCTCCTACGAGCAGTACTTC. Protein product: CASSIDGWASYEQYF. The rearrangement links TRBV19 to TRBJ2-7; D not resolved. The CDR3 covers 15 residues. Between the trimmed V and J ends, which lost 0 bases and 0 bases, there was a span of 9 bases. CDR1 is LNHDA, CDR2 SQIVND, per germline (reference sequence).

The chain uses TRBV19 and TRBJ2-1; 13 bases map to TRBD2. Germline V gene lookup returns CDR1 LNHDA and CDR2 SQIVND (reference sequence). With 6 bases clipped from V and 7 bases from J, the junction kept 6 bases outside the gene matches. The CDR3 is made up of 15 amino acids. CDR3 DNA sequence: TGTGCCAGTAGGACTAGCGGGAGGCCCCCAAATGAGCAGTTCTTC. Protein product: CASRTSGRPPNEQFF.

Notes on this clone: The same CDR3 can be traced to other DNA sequences in this sample. The gene calls are TRBV19 and TRBJ2-3; TRBD2 matches at 11 bases. The CDR3 is 14 amino acids. Trimming cost V 7 bases and J 3 bases; bases outside gene matches: 3. Germline assignment: CDR1 LNHDA and CDR2 SQIVND (reference sequence). The CDR3: CASTGTSGTDTQYF. The CDR3 DNA is TGTGCCAGTACCGGGACTAGCGGAACAGATACGCAGTATTTT.

The CDR3 reads CASSSTSRSYEQYF. For the CDR3, the DNA is TGTGCCAGCAGCTCGACTAGCCGCAGCTACGAGCAGTACTTC. The chain uses TRBV7-2 and TRBJ2-7, with 7 nucleotides matching TRBD2. With 4 bases clipped from V and 3 bases from J, the junction kept 6 bases outside the gene matches. This CDR3 contains 14 residues. Germline lookup yields CDR1 SGHTA and CDR2 FQGNSA.

This chain joins TRBV15 and TRBJ2-1; D not certain. Trimming removed 0 bases from V and 0 bases from J, with 12 bases in between. CDR3 length: 17 residues. Germline values: CDR1 LNHNV, CDR2 YYDKDF (reference sequence). The CDR3 DNA sequence: TGTGCCACCAGCAGAGATTCGCCGCAGATCTCCTACAATGAGCAGTTCTTC. As protein: CATSRDSPQISYNEQFF.

The J gene is TRBJ1-3, the V gene TRBV6-6; D call uncertain. Looked up from germline, CDR1 is MNHNY and CDR2 is SVGAGI (reference sequence). V lost 1 base, J lost 0 bases, and 10 bases lay in between. The CDR3 has 16 residues. The chain's CDR3 is CASSYLVGLSGNTIYF. The CDR3 bases are TGTGCCAGCAGTTACTTAGTTGGGCTCTCTGGAAACACCATATATTTT.

The J gene is TRBJ2-1, the V gene TRBV5-1; 10 positions match TRBD2. The CDR3 length is 16 residues. Germline V gene sequence: CDR1 SGHRS, CDR2 YFSETQ. Unmatched junction bases numbered 7, after V lost 0 bases and J lost 7 bases. CDR3 amino acids: CASSLASGGAGNEQFF. CDR3 sequence (DNA): TGCGCCAGCAGCTTGGCGAGCGGGGGGGCCGGGAATGAGCAGTTCTTC.

The J gene is TRBJ1-3, the V gene TRBV7-9; no definite D call. The CDR3 spans 14 residues. Germline V gene sequence: CDR1 SEHNR, CDR2 FQNEAQ (reference sequence). The V end was cut by 5 bases, the J end by 2 bases, with 10 bases between. The CDR3 DNA sequence: TGTGCCAGCAGCCCGACTCGTACTGGAAACACCATATATTTT. Its protein is CASSPTRTGNTIYF.

V is TRBV25-1 and J is TRBJ2-7; 9 bases map to TRBD2. Germline V gene sequence: CDR1 MGHDK, CDR2 SYGVNS. V lost 6 bases to trimming and J lost 6 bases; unmatched junction nucleotides: 6. CDR3 length: 13 residues. In nucleotides, the CDR3 is TGTGCCAGCAGAGTAGCGGGAGTAGGCGAGCAGTACTTC. The encoded protein is CASRVAGVGEQYF.

The genes are TRBV19 and TRBJ2-6; maybe TRBD1 (6 bases). Trimming removed 5 bases from V and 4 bases from J, with 15 bases in between. CDR3 length: 16 residues. CDR1 and CDR2 (germline): LNHDA, SQIVND (reference sequence). For the CDR3, the DNA is TGTGCCAGTAGTCCTACGGGCACAGGGGGGGCCAACGTCCTGACTTTC. Translated: CASSPTGTGGANVLTF.

This clone was seen a few times. This CDR3 reads CASNHESGGNGYTF. Here the CDR3 DNA reads TGTGCCAGCAACCATGAGTCAGGGGGAAATGGCTACACCTTC. The chain joins TRBV2 to TRBJ1-2; 7 positions match TRBD1. After removal of 7 bases from V and 6 bases from J, the junction contained 11 bases not matched to a gene. This CDR3 region has 14 residues. Germline V gives CDR1 SNHLY, CDR2 FYNNEI.

This clone has a handful of counts. The V call is TRBV27, the J call TRBJ1-5, with 10 bases matching TRBD1. This CDR3 has 17 amino acids. CDR1 and CDR2 from the germline V gene are MNHEY and SMNVEV (reference sequence). Trimming cost V 6 bases and J 3 bases; bases outside gene matches: 11. CDR3 sequence (DNA): TGTGCCAGCAGCCCGACAGGGGGCACGGTAATCAATCAGCCCCAGCATTTT. Encoded protein: CASSPTGGTVINQPQHF.

The chain recombines TRBV15 with TRBJ2-7; 7 nucleotides agree with TRBD1. This CDR3 contains 14 residues. Germline CDR1 is LNHNV and CDR2 is YYDKDF (reference sequence). Trimming at V came to 2 bases and at J to 3 bases, leaving 4 bases not matched to a gene. Written as DNA, the CDR3 is TGTGCCACCAGCAGATTAGGGACAGTCTACGAGCAGTACTTC. Translation: CATSRLGTVYEQYF.

V gene TRBV7-9 combines with J gene TRBJ2-3, with D perhaps TRBD1 (6 bases). V lost 3 bases and J lost 3, with 10 bases in between. The CDR3 length is 14 residues. Germline CDR1 is SEHNR and CDR2 is FQNEAQ (reference sequence). CDR3 DNA sequence: TGTGCCAGCAGCTTCAGGGGTAGGACAGATACGCAGTATTTT. Translation gives CASSFRGRTDTQYF.

The gene calls are TRBV27 and TRBJ2-3; maybe TRBD2 (5 bases). This CDR3 comprises 14 residues. Trimming pared 5 bases from V and 6 bases from J, leaving 15 bases between. CDR1 and CDR2 (germline): MNHEY, SMNVEV (reference sequence). The CDR3 region has the DNA TGTGCCAGCAGTCAATTGACTACGAGGGATACGCAGTATTTT. It translates to CASSQLTTRDTQYF.

The sample holds a few counts of this clone. The rearrangement links TRBV4-2 to TRBJ2-5; the match to TRBD2 covers 8 bases. J gave up 7 bases and V 0 bases, and 1 base lay outside the gene matches. The CDR3 covers 13 residues. Germline V CDR1 and CDR2: LGHNA, YNFKEQ. CDR3 in DNA: TGTGCCAGCAGCCAAGATCGGGGGGGGACCCAGTACTTC. This encodes CASSQDRGGTQYF.

This clone was counted a few times. The chain joins TRBV6-5 to TRBJ1-2; TRBD1 aligns across 12 bases. Trimming removed 2 bases from V and 2 bases from J; junction bases left unmatched: 0. Germline loops: CDR1 MNHEY, CDR2 SVGAGI. This CDR3 is 15 amino acids long. The CDR3 spells CASSYGTGGNYGYTF. In DNA form, the CDR3 reads TGTGCCAGCAGTTACGGGACAGGGGGCAACTATGGCTACACCTTC.

The chain has TRBV5-6 and TRBJ1-1; no firm D call. Germline lookup yields CDR1 SGHDT and CDR2 YYEEEE. The CDR3 sequence is 12 residues long. The V end lost 1 base, the J end lost 4 bases, and 5 bases lay between the germline ends. This CDR3 is CASSLPGTEAFF. The CDR3 bases are TGTGCCAGCAGCTTGCCGGGCACTGAAGCTTTCTTT.

This sequence joins TRBV25-1 and TRBJ1-4; 9 bases are a match to TRBD1. V trimming: 4 bases; J trimming: 5 bases; junction bases outside the gene matches: 8. The CDR3 has 16 amino acids. CDR1 and CDR2 from the germline V gene are MGHDK and SYGVNS. The chain's CDR3 is CASSGRDRERNEKLFF. CDR3 DNA sequence: TGTGCCAGCAGTGGCCGGGACAGGGAAAGAAATGAAAAACTGTTTTTT.

The rearrangement uses TRBV28 and TRBJ1-2; D uncertain. In germline, CDR1 is MDHEN, CDR2 SYDVKM. CDR3 length equals 11 residues. The V end lost 7 bases, the J end lost 8 bases, and 11 bases lay between the germline ends. CDR3 residues: CASKWAWGYTF. The CDR3 nucleotides are TGTGCCAGCAAGTGGGCTTGGGGCTACACCTTC.

The chain links TRBV4-1 to TRBJ1-2; unclear D gene. CDR3 size: 18 residues. Trimming took off 0 bases at V and 0 bases at J, with 17 bases between the two ends. Germline V CDR1 and CDR2: MGHRA, YSYEKL. CDR3 region: CASSQESVPDYTNYGYTF. The CDR3, as DNA: TGCGCCAGCAGCCAAGAGTCGGTGCCAGACTACACTAACTATGGCTACACCTTC.

The V gene is TRBV19, the J gene TRBJ2-1; a possible D gene is TRBD1 (5 bases). Germline V CDR1 and CDR2: LNHDA, SQIVND (reference sequence). The ends were cut back, 8 bases at V and 2 bases at J, with 13 bases in the middle. This CDR3 is built from 14 residues. CDR3 in DNA: TGTGCCAGTGGAAGGGGCCACCCCTACAATGAGCAGTTCTTC. Its translation: CASGRGHPYNEQFF.

J is TRBJ2-1 and V is TRBV7-8; D not certain. In germline, CDR1 is SGHVS, CDR2 FQNEAQ. This CDR3 spans 14 amino acids. V was trimmed by 6 bases and J by 9 bases, leaving 18 bases between them. CDR3 region: CASSPPRLAPEQFF. Written as DNA, the CDR3 is TGTGCCAGCAGTCCCCCTCGGTTAGCCCCTGAGCAGTTCTTC.

V gene TRBV27 combines with J gene TRBJ1-6; 9 positions agree with TRBD1. Germline CDR1 reads MNHEY; CDR2 reads SMNVEV (reference sequence). V was pared by 7 bases and J by 14 bases, with 12 bases of the junction left unmatched. The CDR3 length is 14 residues. CDR3 protein: CASKSGTGLSSLHF. DNA of the CDR3: TGTGCCAGCAAATCCGGGACAGGGCTTTCGTCCCTCCACTTT.

The CDR3 region has the DNA TGTGCCAGCAGGGGACAGGGGGCTGGGGAAAAACTGTTTTTT. Translation gives CASRGQGAGEKLFF. The chain carries TRBV28 and TRBJ1-4; TRBD1 agrees at 12 bases. V lost 6 bases, J lost 8 bases, and 4 bases stayed unmatched. Germline lookup yields CDR1 MDHEN and CDR2 SYDVKM. CDR3 length: 14 amino acids.